Below, one T cell receptor (beta chain) is given with its context. Its antigen remains unknown. Germline CDR1 is SGHRS and CDR2 is YFSETQ. This CDR3 is built from 14 residues. The germline V and J ends were trimmed by 2 bases and 3 bases, with 9 bases remaining between them. Some clones are missing from TCRdb's copy, which holds only in-frame ones; the method was immunoSEQ multiplex PCR. The sample has approximately 110,000 clones, 85% to 90% seen once. The source of the sample is a study of a mutant IDH1 vaccine in newly diagnosed glioma. Background on the study: Every participant had undergone radiotherapy, temozolomide, or both before, and most underwent both. Study-wide points: Whatever changes occurred in top peripheral T cell clonotypes seemed unrelated to pseudoprogression.

The time point was: week 11, during vaccination. Alongside topical imiquimod, each dose of vaccine comprised 300 ug of mutant IDH1 20-mer peptide. Tumors from donors were new WHO grade 3 or 4 IDH1-mutant astrocytomas with ATRX loss. The V gene is TRBV5-1, the J gene TRBJ1-5; unclear D gene. This receptor was taken from a woman in her forties or fifties with glioma. The sample here was PBMCs, taken from a glioma patient whose treatment included an IDH1 peptide vaccine. The DNA for the CDR3 is TGCGCCAGCAGCTTAGGCGAAGCCAATCAGCCCCAGCATTTT. It specifies CASSLGEANQPQHF.